This T cell receptor beta chain emerged from a study of post-analysis software for immune sequencing data. Study background: Recorded disease courses covered relapsing-remitting, secondary progressive and progressive-relapsing multiple sclerosis. Some patients had no subtype annotation. Study results and caveats: Under F measure analysis, samples from one preparation batch co-clustered strongly. Controls showed lower frequencies than patients for five or six TRBV segments, and TRBV5-6, TRBV5-1 and TRBV20-1 were among these. Significantly lower normalized Chao1 diversity was seen in multiple sclerosis patients than in controls.

Trimming pared 1 base from V and 11 bases from J, leaving 17 bases between. The germline CDR1 and CDR2 sequences are LGHDT and YNNKEL (reference sequence). The CDR3 loop spans 14 amino acids. The TCR beta cDNA libraries carried unique molecular identifiers. TCRdb re-called the PCR reads through MiXCR, storing one row per CDR3 protein. Among 650,000 to 900,000 distinct CDR3 sequences listed, around 42% were seen once. This clonotype has a single count. Antigen specificity is unknown. This chain connects TRBV3-1 to TRBJ2-5; D gene uncertain. The specimen sequenced was blood. The TCR was taken from a girl aged 5 to 17 with multiple sclerosis. Here the CDR3 reads CASSQGPSSVAQYF. The CDR3 region has the DNA TGTGCCAGCAGCCAAGGGCCTAGTTCGGTTGCGCAGTACTTC.